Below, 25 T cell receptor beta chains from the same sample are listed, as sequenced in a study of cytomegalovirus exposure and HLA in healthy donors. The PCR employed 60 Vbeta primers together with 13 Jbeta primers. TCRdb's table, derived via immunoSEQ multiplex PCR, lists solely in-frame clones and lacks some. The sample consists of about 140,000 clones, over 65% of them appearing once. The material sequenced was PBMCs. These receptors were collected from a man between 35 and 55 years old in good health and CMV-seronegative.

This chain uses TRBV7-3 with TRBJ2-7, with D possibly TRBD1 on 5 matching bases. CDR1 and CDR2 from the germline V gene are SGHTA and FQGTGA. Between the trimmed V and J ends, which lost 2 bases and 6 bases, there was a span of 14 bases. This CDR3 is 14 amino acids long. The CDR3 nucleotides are TGTGCCAGCAGCTTATCTACAGGTCCTGGCGAGCAGTACTTC. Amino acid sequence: CASSLSTGPGEQYF.

The CDR3 region is CASSALGTGNTEAFF. CDR3 DNA: TGCGCCAGCAGCGCACTCGGGACAGGTAACACTGAAGCTTTCTTT. This chain links TRBV4-3 with TRBJ1-1; 8 nucleotides line up with TRBD1. Germline V CDR1 and CDR2: LGHNA, YSLEER. The CDR3 is 15 amino acids. With 5 bases clipped from V and 2 bases from J, the junction kept 7 bases outside the gene matches.

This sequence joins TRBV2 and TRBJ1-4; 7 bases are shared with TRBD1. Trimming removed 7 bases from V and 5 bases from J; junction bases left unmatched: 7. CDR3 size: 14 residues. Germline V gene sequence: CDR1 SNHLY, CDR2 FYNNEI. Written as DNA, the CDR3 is TGTGCCAGCAACAGGGACAGCGCCAATGAAAAACTGTTTTTT. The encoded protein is CASNRDSANEKLFF.

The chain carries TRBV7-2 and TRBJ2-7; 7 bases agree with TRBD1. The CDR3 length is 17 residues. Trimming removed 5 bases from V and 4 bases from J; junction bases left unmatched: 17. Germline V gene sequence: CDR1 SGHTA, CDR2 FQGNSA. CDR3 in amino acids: CASSHNSGGQLSYEQYF. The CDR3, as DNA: TGTGCCAGCAGCCATAATAGTGGGGGACAGCTTTCTTACGAGCAGTACTTC.

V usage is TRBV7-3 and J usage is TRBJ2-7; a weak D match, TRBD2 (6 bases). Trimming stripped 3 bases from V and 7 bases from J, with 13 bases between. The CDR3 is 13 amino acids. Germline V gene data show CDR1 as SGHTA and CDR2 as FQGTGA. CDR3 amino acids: CASSFGWAGEQYF. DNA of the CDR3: TGTGCCAGCAGCTTCGGGTGGGCGGGGGAGCAGTACTTC.

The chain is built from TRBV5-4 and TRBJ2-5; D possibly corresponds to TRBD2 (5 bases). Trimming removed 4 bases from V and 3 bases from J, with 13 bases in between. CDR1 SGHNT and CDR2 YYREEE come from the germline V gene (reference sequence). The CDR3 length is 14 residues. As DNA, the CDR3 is TGTGCCAGCAGCGCCGACTACACAGAAGAGACCCAGTACTTC. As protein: CASSADYTEETQYF.

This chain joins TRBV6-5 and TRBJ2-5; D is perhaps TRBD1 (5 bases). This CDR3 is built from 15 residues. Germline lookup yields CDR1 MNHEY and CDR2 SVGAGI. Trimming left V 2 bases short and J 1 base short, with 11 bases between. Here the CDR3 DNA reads TGTGCCAGCAGTTACACAATGGGGCCCCAAGAGACCCAGTACTTC. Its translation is CASSYTMGPQETQYF.

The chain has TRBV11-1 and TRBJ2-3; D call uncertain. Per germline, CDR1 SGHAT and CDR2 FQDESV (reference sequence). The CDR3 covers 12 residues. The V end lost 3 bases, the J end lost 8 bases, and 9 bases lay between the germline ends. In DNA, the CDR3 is TGTGCCAGCAGCTTGGGCAGTTGTACGCAGTATTTT. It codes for CASSLGSCTQYF.

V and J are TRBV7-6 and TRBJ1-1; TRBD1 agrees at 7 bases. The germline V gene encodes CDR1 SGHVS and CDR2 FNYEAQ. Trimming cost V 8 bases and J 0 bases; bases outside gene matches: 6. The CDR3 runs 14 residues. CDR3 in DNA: TGTGCCAGCGGCAACAGGGGTTTGAACACTGAAGCTTTCTTT. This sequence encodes CASGNRGLNTEAFF.

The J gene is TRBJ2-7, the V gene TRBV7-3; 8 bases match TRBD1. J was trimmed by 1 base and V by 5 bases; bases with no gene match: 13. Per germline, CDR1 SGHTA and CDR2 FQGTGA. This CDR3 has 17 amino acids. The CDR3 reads CASSPAGGGTGSYEQYF. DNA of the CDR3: TGTGCCAGCAGCCCCGCGGGCGGCGGGACAGGATCCTACGAGCAGTACTTC.

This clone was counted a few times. For the CDR3, the DNA is TGTGCCAGCACATACAGGGGAAGTGAAGCTTTCTTT. This codes for CASTYRGSEAFF. This chain uses TRBV7-3 with TRBJ1-1, with 7 bases matching TRBD1. The length of the CDR3 is 12 residues. Germline V lookup: CDR1 SGHTA, CDR2 FQGTGA. V shed 7 bases, J shed 7 bases, and the junction held 6 bases outside the gene matches.

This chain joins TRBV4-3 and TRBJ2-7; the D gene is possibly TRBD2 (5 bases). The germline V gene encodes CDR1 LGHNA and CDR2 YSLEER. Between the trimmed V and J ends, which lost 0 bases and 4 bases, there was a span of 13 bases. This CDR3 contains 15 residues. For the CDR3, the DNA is TGCGCCAGCAGCCAAGATGCGGGTAGCTCATACGAGCAGTACTTC. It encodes CASSQDAGSSYEQYF.

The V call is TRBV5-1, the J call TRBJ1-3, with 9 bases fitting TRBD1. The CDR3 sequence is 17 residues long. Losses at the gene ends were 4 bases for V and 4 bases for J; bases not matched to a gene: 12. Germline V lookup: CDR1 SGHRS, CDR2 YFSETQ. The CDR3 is CASSRTGTGLSGNTIYF. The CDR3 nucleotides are TGCGCCAGCAGCCGAACCGGGACAGGGCTATCAGGAAACACCATATATTTT.

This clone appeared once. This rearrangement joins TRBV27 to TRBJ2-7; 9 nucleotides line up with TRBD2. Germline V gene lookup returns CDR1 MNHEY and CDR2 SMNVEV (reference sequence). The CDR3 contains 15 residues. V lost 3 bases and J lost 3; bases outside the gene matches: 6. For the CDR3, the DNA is TGTGCCAGCAGTTTCATAGCGGGAGACTACTACGAGCAGTACTTC. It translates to CASSFIAGDYYEQYF.

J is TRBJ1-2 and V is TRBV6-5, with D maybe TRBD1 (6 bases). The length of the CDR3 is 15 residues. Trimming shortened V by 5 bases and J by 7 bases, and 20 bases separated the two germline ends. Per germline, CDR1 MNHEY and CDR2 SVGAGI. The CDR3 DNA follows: TGTGCCAGCAGTAACACAGATCAGGGGTCGAGTGGCTACACCTTC. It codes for CASSNTDQGSSGYTF.

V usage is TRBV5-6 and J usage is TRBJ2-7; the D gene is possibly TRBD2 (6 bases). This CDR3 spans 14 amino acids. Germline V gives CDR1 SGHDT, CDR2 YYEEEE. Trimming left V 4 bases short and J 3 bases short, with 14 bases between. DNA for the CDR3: TGTGCCAGCAGCCCCCCCGGGGGTGTCTACGAGCAGTACTTC. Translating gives CASSPPGGVYEQYF.

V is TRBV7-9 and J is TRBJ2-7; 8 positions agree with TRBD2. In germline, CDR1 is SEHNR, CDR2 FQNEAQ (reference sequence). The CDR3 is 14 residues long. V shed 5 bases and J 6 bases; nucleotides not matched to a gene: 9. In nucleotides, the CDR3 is TGTGCCAGCAGCCCCGCGGGGGGAAGTGGCGAGCAGTACTTC. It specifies CASSPAGGSGEQYF. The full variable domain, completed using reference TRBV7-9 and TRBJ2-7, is DTGVSQNPRHKITKRGQNVTFRCDPISEHNRLYWYRQTLGQGPEFLTYFQNEAQLEKSRLLSDRFSAERPKGSFSTLEIQRTEQGDSAMYLCASSPAGGSGEQYFGPGTRLTVT.

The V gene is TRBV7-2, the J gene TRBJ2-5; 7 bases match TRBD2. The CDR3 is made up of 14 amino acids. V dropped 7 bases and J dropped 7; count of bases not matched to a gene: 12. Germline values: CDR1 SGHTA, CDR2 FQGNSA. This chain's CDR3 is CASTAGASKGTQYF. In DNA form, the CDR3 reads TGTGCCAGCACGGCGGGAGCCTCTAAAGGGACCCAGTACTTC.

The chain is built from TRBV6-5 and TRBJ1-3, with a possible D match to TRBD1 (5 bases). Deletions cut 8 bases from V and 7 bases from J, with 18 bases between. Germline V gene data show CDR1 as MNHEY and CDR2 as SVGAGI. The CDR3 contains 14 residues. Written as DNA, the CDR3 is TGTGCCAGCGGCATCCCAGGGTTTCCGAACACCATATATTTT. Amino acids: CASGIPGFPNTIYF.

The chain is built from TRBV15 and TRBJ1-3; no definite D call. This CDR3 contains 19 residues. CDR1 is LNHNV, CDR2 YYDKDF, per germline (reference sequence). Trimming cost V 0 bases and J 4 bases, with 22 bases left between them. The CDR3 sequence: CATSRDPYSREAVGNTIYF. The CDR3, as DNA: TGTGCCACCAGCAGAGATCCATACTCCCGTGAGGCGGTAGGAAACACCATATATTTT. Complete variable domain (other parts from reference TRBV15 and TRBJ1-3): DAMVIQNPRYQVTQFGKPVTLSCSQTLNHNVMYWYQQKSSQAPKLLFHYYDKDFNNEADTPDNFQSRRPNTSFCFLDIRSPGLGDTAMYLCATSRDPYSREAVGNTIYFGEGSWLTVV.

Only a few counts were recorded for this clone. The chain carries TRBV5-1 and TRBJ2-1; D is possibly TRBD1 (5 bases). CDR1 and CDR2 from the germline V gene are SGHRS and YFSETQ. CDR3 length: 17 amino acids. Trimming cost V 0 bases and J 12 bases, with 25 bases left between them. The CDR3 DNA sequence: TGCGCCAGCAGCTTGGACAGGTCGGGCCCCTCGGCCACCTCGCAGTTCTTC. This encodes CASSLDRSGPSATSQFF.

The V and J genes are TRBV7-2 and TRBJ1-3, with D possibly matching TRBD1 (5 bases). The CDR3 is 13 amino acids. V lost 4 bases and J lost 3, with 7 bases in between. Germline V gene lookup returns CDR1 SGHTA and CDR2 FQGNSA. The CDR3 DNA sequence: TGTGCCAGCAGCTCAGGGTTTGGAAACACCATATATTTT. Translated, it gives CASSSGFGNTIYF.

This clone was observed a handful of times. CDR3 in DNA: TGTGCCAGCAGCCTGGGGGGACAGGATTACAATGAGCAGTTCTTC. It specifies CASSLGGQDYNEQFF. The chain carries TRBV7-9 and TRBJ2-1, with 8 nucleotides matching TRBD1. Germline V CDR1 and CDR2: SEHNR, FQNEAQ (reference sequence). J gave up 4 bases and V 5 bases, and 7 bases lay outside the gene matches. CDR3 size: 15 residues.

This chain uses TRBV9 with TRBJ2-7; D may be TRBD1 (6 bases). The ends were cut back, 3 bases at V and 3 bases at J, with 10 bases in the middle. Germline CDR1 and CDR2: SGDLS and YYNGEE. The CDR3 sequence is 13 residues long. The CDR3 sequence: CASSATGFYEQYF. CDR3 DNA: TGTGCCAGCAGCGCCACAGGGTTCTACGAGCAGTACTTC. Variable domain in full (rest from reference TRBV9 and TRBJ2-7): DSGVTQTPKHLITATGQRVTLRCSPRSGDLSVYWYQQSLDQGLQFLIQYYNGEERAKGNILERFSAQQFPDLHSELNLSSLELGDSALYFCASSATGFYEQYFGPGTRLTVT.

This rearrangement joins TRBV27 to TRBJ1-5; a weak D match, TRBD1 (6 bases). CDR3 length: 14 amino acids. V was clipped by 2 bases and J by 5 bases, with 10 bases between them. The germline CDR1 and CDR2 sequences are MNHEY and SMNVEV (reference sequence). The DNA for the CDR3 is TGTGCCAGCAGTTTAGTGGGGGCAGATCAGCCCCAGCATTTT. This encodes CASSLVGADQPQHF.